This T cell receptor (beta chain) was captured in a study of T cells in Graves' hyperthyroidism and ophthalmopathy. The germline CDR1 and CDR2 sequences are SGHTA and FQGNSA. V was pared by 2 bases and J by 3 bases, with 6 bases of the junction left unmatched. CDR3 length: 18 amino acids. This clonotype was recorded at least ten times. What it binds is not known. Study results and limitations: Clonotypes that were expanded in thyroid above 0.001 mostly appeared in blood too.

RNA transcripts served as the template for amplifying TCR beta CDR3 regions. An initial round of RT-PCR targeting the TCR CDR3 relied on the HTBI primer set. TCRdb used MiXCR to reprocess the multiplex PCR reads, holding one entry per CDR3 protein. The sample consists of about 420,000 distinct CDR3 sequences, approximately 13% of them appearing once. The chain couples TRBV7-2 to TRBJ2-6; 11 bases fit TRBD2. The source material was blood. This TCR was recovered from a woman between 18 and 29 years old with Graves' hyperthyroidism. The CDR3: CASSLTSGRTGGANVLTF. CDR3 coding DNA: TGTGCCAGCAGCTTAACTAGCGGGAGAACGGGTGGGGCCAACGTCCTGACTTTC.